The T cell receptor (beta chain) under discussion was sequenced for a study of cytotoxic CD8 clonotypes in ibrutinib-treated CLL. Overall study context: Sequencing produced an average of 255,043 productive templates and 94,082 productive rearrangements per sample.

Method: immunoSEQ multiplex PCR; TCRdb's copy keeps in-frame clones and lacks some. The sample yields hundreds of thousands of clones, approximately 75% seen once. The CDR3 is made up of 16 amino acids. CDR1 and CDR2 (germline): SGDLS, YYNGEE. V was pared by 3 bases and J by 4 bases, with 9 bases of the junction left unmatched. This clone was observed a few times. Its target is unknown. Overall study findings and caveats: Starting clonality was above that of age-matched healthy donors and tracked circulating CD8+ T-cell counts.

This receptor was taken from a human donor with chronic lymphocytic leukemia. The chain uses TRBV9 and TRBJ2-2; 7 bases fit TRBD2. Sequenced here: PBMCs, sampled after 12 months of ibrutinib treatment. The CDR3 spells CASSDRTTSSTGELFF. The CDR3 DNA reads TGTGCCAGCAGCGACCGAACGACTAGCAGCACCGGGGAGCTGTTTTTT.